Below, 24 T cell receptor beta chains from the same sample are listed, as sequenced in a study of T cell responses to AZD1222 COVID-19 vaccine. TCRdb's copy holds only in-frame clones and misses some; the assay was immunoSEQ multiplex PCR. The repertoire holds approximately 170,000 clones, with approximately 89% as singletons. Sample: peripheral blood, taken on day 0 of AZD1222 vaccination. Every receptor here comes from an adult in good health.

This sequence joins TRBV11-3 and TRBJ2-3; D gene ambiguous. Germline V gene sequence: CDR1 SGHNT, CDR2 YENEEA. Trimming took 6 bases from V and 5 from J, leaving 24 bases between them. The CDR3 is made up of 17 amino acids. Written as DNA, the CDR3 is TGTGCCAGCAGTATTGTGTCGTCCGTACCCAGACGAGATACGCAGTATTTT. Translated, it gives CASSIVSSVPRRDTQYF.

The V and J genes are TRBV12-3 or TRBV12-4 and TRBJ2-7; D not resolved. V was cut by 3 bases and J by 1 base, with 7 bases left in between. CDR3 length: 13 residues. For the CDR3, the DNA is TGTGCCAGCAGTTTGGGCCGTTCCTACGAGCAGTACTTC. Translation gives CASSLGRSYEQYF.

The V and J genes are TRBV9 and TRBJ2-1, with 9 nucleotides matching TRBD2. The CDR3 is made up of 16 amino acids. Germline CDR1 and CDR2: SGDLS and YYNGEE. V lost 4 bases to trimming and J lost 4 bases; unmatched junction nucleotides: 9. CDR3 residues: CASSFQAGGPYNEQFF. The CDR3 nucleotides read TGTGCCAGCAGCTTCCAAGCGGGAGGCCCTTACAATGAGCAGTTCTTC.

The CDR3 nucleotides are TGTGCCAGCAGCGCACTATGGACGGTAGGCGCTTTCTTT. It is translated as CASSALWTVGAFF. This rearrangement joins TRBV13 to TRBJ1-1; D is uncertain. V gave up 5 bases and J gave up 11 bases, with 18 bases separating them. CDR3 length: 13 residues. Germline V CDR1 and CDR2: PRHDT, FYEKMQ (reference sequence).

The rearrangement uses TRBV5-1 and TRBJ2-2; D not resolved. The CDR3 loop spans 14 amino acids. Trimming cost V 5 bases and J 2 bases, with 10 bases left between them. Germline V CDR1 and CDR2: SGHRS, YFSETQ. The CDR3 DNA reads TGCGCCAGCAGACCAGACGGTAACACCGGGGAGCTGTTTTTT. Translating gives CASRPDGNTGELFF.

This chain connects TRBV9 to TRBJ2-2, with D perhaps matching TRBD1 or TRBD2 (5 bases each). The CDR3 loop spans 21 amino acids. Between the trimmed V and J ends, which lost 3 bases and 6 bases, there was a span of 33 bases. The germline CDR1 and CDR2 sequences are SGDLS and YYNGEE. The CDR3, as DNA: TGTGCCAGCAGCGGAGGAACGCCGGGACCCCAAAGCCCGGGTGTTGCCGGGGAGCTGTTTTTT. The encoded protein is CASSGGTPGPQSPGVAGELFF.

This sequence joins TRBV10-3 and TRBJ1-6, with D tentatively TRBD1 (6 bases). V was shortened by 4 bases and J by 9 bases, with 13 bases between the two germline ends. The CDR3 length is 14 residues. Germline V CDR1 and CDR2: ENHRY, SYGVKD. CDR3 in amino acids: CAISAGDTSSPLHF. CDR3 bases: TGTGCCATCAGTGCCGGGGACACGAGTTCACCCCTCCACTTT.

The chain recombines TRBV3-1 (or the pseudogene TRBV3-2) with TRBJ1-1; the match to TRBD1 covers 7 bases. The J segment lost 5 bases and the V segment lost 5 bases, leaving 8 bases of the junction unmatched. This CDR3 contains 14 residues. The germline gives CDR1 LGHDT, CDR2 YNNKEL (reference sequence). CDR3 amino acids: CASSTRQGRTEAFF. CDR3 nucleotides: TGTGCCAGCAGCACCCGACAGGGAAGGACTGAAGCTTTCTTT.

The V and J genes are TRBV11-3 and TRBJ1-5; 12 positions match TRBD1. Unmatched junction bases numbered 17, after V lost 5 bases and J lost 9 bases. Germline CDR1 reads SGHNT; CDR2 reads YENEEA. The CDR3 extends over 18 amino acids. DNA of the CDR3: TGTGCCAGCAGCCCCCGGGACAGGGGGCGCGAGTATAAGGGGCCCCAGCATTTT. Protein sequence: CASSPRDRGREYKGPQHF.

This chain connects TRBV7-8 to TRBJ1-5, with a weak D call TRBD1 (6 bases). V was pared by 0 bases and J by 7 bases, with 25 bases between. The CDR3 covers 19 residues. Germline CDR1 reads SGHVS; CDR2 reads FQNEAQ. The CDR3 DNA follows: TGTGCCAGCAGCTTAGCCTCCGTCCCAGGGGCCGGCATGGAACAGCCCCAGCATTTT. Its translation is CASSLASVPGAGMEQPQHF.

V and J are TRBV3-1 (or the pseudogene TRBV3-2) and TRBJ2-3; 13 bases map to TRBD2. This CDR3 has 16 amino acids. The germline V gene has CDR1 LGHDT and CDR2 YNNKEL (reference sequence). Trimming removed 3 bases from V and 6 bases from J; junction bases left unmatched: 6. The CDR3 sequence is CASSQEGLAGVDTQYF. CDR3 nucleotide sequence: TGTGCCAGCAGCCAGGAAGGACTAGCGGGAGTTGATACGCAGTATTTT.

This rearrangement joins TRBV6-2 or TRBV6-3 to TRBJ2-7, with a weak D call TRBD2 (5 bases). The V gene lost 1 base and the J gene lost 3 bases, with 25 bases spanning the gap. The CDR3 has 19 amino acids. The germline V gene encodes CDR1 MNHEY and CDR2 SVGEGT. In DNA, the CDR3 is TGTGCCAGCAGTTACTTCCCGGCAGTTTGGTTGAAGAGGGACTACGAGCAGTACTTC. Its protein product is CASSYFPAVWLKRDYEQYF.

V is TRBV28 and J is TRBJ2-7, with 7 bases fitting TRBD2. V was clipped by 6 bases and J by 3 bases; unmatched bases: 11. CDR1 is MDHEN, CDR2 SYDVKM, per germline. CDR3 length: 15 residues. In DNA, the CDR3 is TGTGCCAGCAGGCGGGAGAGGGGAATAGGCTACGAGCAGTACTTC. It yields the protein CASRRERGIGYEQYF.

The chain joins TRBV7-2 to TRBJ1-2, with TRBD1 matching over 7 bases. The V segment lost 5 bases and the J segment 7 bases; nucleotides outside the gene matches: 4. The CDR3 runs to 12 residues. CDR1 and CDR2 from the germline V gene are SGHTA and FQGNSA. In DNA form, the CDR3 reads TGTGCCAGCAGCCATCGACAGGGTGGCTACACCTTC. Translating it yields CASSHRQGGYTF. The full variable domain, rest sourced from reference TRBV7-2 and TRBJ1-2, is GAGVSQSPSNKVTEKGKDVELRCDPISGHTALYWYRQSLGQGLEFLIYFQGNSAPDKSGLPSDRFSAERTGGSVSTLTIQRTQQEDSAVYLCASSHRQGGYTFGSGTRLTVV.

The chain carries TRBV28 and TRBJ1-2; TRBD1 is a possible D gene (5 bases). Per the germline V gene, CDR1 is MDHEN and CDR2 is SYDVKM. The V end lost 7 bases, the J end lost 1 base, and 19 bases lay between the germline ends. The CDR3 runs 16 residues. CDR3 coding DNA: TGTGCCAGCACAAGGGACGGGGCTTTAGGTAACTATGGCTACACCTTC. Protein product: CASTRDGALGNYGYTF.

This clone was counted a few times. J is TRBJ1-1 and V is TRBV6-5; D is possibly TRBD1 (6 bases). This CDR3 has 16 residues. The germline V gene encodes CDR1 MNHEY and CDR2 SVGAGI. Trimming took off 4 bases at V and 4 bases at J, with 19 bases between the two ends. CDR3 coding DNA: TGTGCCAGCAGTTCCCTGCCGGGGGCAGGGGTCACTGAAGCTTTCTTT. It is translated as CASSSLPGAGVTEAFF.

In DNA, the CDR3 is TGCGCCAGCAGCTTGGCACGACAGAACACTGAAGCTTTCTTT. Its protein is CASSLARQNTEAFF. The chain recombines TRBV5-1 with TRBJ1-1; D is undetermined. V was clipped by 0 bases and J by 1 base, with 7 bases between them. Germline assignment: CDR1 SGHRS and CDR2 YFSETQ. CDR3 length: 14 residues.

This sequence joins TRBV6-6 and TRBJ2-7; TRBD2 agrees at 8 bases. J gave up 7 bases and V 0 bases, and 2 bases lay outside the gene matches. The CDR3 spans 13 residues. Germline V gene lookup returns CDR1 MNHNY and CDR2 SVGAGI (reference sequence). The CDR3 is CASSYSTSAEQYF. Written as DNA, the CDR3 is TGTGCCAGCAGTTACTCGACTAGCGCAGAGCAGTACTTC.

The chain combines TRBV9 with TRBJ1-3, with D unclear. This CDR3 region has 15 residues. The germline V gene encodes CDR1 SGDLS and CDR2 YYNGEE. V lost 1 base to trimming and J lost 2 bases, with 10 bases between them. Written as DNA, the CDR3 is TGTGCCAGCAGCGTAAGGTCTTCGCCTGGAAACACCATATATTTT. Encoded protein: CASSVRSSPGNTIYF.

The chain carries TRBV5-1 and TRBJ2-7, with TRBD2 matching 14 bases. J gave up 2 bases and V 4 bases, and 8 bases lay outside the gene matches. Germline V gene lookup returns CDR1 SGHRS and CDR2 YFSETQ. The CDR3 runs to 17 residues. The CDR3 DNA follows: TGCGCCAGCAGCAGCGGACTAGCGGGAGGCCTCCCCTACGAGCAGTACTTC. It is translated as CASSSGLAGGLPYEQYF.

CDR3 nucleotide sequence: TGTGCCAGTAGATACGCCTCAAGCTCCTACGAGCAGTACTTC. Protein sequence: CASRYASSSYEQYF. The chain combines TRBV19 with TRBJ2-7; D not resolved. The ends were cut back, 6 bases at V and 0 bases at J, with 12 bases in the middle. Germline values: CDR1 LNHDA, CDR2 SQIVND (reference sequence). This CDR3 is 14 amino acids long.

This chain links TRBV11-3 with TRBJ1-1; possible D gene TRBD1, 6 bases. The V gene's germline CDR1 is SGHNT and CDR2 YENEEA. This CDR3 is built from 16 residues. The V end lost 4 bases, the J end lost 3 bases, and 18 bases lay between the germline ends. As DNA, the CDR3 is TGTGCCAGCAGCTCGTGGGATGAACAGGGTGACACTGAAGCTTTCTTT. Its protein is CASSSWDEQGDTEAFF. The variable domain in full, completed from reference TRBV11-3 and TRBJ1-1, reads EAGVVQSPRYKIIEKKQPVAFWCNPISGHNTLYWYLQNLGQGPELLIRYENEEAVDDSQLPKDRFSAERLKGVDSTLKIQPAELGDSAVYLCASSSWDEQGDTEAFFGQGTRLTVV.

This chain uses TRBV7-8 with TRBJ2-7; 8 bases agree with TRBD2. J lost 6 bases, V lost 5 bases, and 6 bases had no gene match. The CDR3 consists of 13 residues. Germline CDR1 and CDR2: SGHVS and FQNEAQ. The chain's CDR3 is CASSPAGGSEQYF. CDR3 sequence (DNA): TGTGCCAGCAGCCCCGCGGGGGGCAGCGAGCAGTACTTC. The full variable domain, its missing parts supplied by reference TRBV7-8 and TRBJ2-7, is GAGVSQSPRYKVAKRGQDVALRCDPISGHVSLFWYQQALGQGPEFLTYFQNEAQLDKSGLPSDRFFAERPEGSVSTLKIQRTQQEDSAVYLCASSPAGGSEQYFGPGTRLTVT.

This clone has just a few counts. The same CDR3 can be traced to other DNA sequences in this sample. The CDR3 DNA reads as TGTGCCAGCAGTTCAGGGATTTATGGCTACACCTTC. Amino acid sequence: CASSSGIYGYTF. The rearrangement joins TRBV6-2 or TRBV6-3 to TRBJ1-2; D is perhaps TRBD1 (5 bases). The germline V and J ends were trimmed by 4 bases and 5 bases, with 8 bases remaining between them. The CDR3 totals 12 residues. Germline-derived CDR1 and CDR2 are MNHEY and SVGEGT.